What follows describes a single TCR beta chain. The sample comes from a study of shared T cell receptors in the human thymus. Trimming cost V 9 bases and J 3 bases; bases outside gene matches: 13. The CDR3 has 15 residues. CDR1 MNHEY and CDR2 SVGAGI come from the germline V gene. Sequencing was performed with immunoSEQ multiplex PCR; in TCRdb, only in-frame clones are kept and a portion is missing. The table includes 700,000 to 750,000 clones, 70% to 90% detected once. These same data were also listed under a study on human thymus T cells. That report adds: Those donating were healthy Finnish infants in corrective surgery for congenital heart defects. Resections obtained during corrective heart surgery supplied the thymus tissue. Apparent bias marked the V and J gene usage of thymic and blood repertoires. Related reports documented highly overlapping thymic repertoires among unrelated individuals.

The clonotype was recovered from a girl in the first two years of life with a congenital heart defect. The chain joins TRBV6-5 to TRBJ2-7; 8 positions match TRBD2. The sequencing input was thymocytes. The DNA of the CDR3 is TGTGCCAGTTTGGGTAAGGAGCGGGGGTTCTACGAGCAGTACTTC. Translation: CASLGKERGFYEQYF.